Sequencing of this T cell receptor beta chain was carried out in a study of cytomegalovirus exposure and HLA in healthy donors (dated by TCRdb to 2017 to 2019). Regarding the complete study: According to a later analysis, one platform produced both the 120 validation repertoires and the 730 or so repertoires of the first cohort. The study was designed to test whether signatures of past pathogen exposure could be identified by cataloging public T cell receptors. In addition to the first cohort of hundreds of subjects, a separate validation cohort of 100 to 150 different subjects was used. To predict cytomegalovirus infection status, the study combined high-throughput TCR immunosequencing, statistical association of individual TCRs with disease status, and machine learning.

The study at large found these results: The study gave a list of around 170 TCR beta chains associated with cytomegalovirus. Subsequent analysis determined that TCRs grouped into clusters in the first cohort also showed a tendency toward co-occurrence across the approximately 110 validation repertoires, and about 94% of cluster scores exceeded 0. A few of the identified cytomegalovirus-associated TCR beta chains were confirmed in vitro to be specific for cytomegalovirus antigens. In both the original and validation cohorts, the classifier was reported to diagnose cytomegalovirus status with high specificity and sensitivity. Most TCR sequences were seen in very few donors, while some public TCRs were found in many individuals. All 120 or so repertoires were used to score co-occurrence in the validation cohort in a later analysis, because that analysis had no HLA typing for the cohort. The authors suggested that the approach could potentially be extended to other disease states and immunological phenotypes.

The donors were included in the validation cohort of over a hundred subjects, a group kept apart from the roughly 690-subject first cohort. Libraries were prepared through the immunoSEQ multiplex PCR assay. In the paper's pipeline: A statistical classification framework was built for diagnosing cytomegalovirus status from the catalog of TCR beta chain sequences. TCRdb took this table from immuneACCESS and kept in-frame rearrangements with V and J called. Such tables lack part of the clones; where checked against another copy, unresolved V genes explain under half of the gap, and the rest is unexplained. Clone size and V and J calls were adopted from that table, with D and trimming inferred from the DNA. Recorded for this sample are 130,000 or so clones; around 90% of them occurred a single time. About 6.7% of the sample goes to the ten largest clones. On this clone itself: This receptor's antigen is unknown. No base quality values were provided; no much bigger clone lies one nucleotide off.

For CDR1 and CDR2, the germline V gene lists SGHRS and YFSETQ. CDR3 length: 16 amino acids, cysteine to phenylalanine. The only DNA kept is the CDR3, 48 bases in frame from the first base. V and J are truncated by 0 bases and 5 bases respectively, leaving an intervening sequence of 14 bases. The receptor was isolated from a woman in her 30s in good health and CMV-seropositive. The V and J genes are TRBV5-1 and TRBJ1-4, with TRBD1 perhaps the D gene, on 6 matching bases. Sequenced sample: PBMCs. The encoded CDR3 is CASSLGVNRANEKLFF. The nucleotide sequence reads TGCGCCAGCAGCTTGGGGGTAAACAGGGCGAATGAAAAACTGTTTTTT.